This TCR beta chain was sequenced in a study of blood T cell repertoires in COVID-19. The wider study: T cells, B-cell-depleted T cells, or PBMCs supplied cDNA or gDNA.

The CDR3 is 15 residues long. Trimming shortened V by 0 bases and J by 0 bases, and 9 bases separated the two germline ends. CDR1 is SGDLS, CDR2 YYNGEE, per germline. Per the study methods: Cell counts per sample came from amplifying reference gene primers. Generated by immunoSEQ multiplex PCR, the TCRdb table keeps only in-frame clones and is missing some. For V, J and clone size, that table is used; D and trimming come from the DNA. The profile shows 150,000 to 200,000 clones, about 88% of them singletons. The sequenced material came from peripheral blood. The chain couples TRBV9 to TRBJ1-1; unclear D gene. The source is a man between 18 and 35 years old with acute or convalescent COVID-19. CDR3 amino acids: CASSVAESLNTEAFF. For the CDR3, the DNA is TGTGCCAGCAGCGTAGCCGAGAGTCTGAACACTGAAGCTTTCTTT.